These 15 T cell receptor beta chains were all obtained from the same sample, sequenced in a study of cytomegalovirus exposure and HLA in healthy donors (dated 2017 in TCRdb). The library came from the immunoSEQ multiplex PCR assay. The multiplex PCR relied on a mix of 60 forward primers for TCR Vbeta segments and 13 reverse primers for TCR Jbeta segments. TCRdb carries this immuneACCESS record with in-frame sequences only. Its versions omit some clonotypes, under half of them owing to an unresolved V gene in the studies checked, with the rest unexplained. This sample is represented by 55,000 to 80,000 clones; roughly 82% of them were singletons. The ten largest clones represent 1.9% of the sample. Sequences were obtained from PBMCs. These TCRs come from a man aged 18 to 30 in good health and CMV-seronegative.

Concerning this clone: A read error may account for a junction end that differs from germline. The genes are TRBV7-3 and TRBJ2-5, with TRBD1 identical over 7 bases. CDR3 length equals 12 residues. Germline V gene lookup returns CDR1 SGHTA and CDR2 FQGTGA. The CDR3 sequence is CASSAGGEAQYF. CDR3 coding DNA: TGTGCCAGCAGCGCAGGGGGAGAGGCCCAGTACTTC. The whole variable domain, remainder taken from reference TRBV7-3 and TRBJ2-5, is GAGVSQTPSNKVTEKGKYVELRCDPISGHTALYWYRQSLGQGPEFLIYFQGTGAADDSGLPNDRFFAVRPEGSVSTLKIQRTERGDSAVYLCASSAGGEAQYFGPGTRLLVL.

V gene TRBV9 combines with J gene TRBJ2-1, with D perhaps TRBD2 (5 bases). The CDR3 runs to 15 residues. CDR1 SGDLS and CDR2 YYNGEE come from the germline V gene. Between the trimmed V and J ends, which lost 4 bases and 0 bases, there was a span of 11 bases. This chain's CDR3 is CASSRSESSYNEQFF. The CDR3 coding sequence is TGTGCCAGCAGCCGTAGCGAGAGCTCCTACAATGAGCAGTTCTTC. The full variable domain, with the rest looked up from reference TRBV9 and TRBJ2-1, is DSGVTQTPKHLITATGQRVTLRCSPRSGDLSVYWYQQSLDQGLQFLIQYYNGEERAKGNILERFSAQQFPDLHSELNLSSLELGDSALYFCASSRSESSYNEQFFGPGTRLTVL.

This chain links TRBV9 with TRBJ1-2; 8 bases fit TRBD1. The germline V gene has CDR1 SGDLS and CDR2 YYNGEE. Unmatched junction bases numbered 9, after V lost 5 bases and J lost 3 bases. The CDR3 is 15 residues long. The CDR3 bases are TGTGCCAGCAGTACGACGGACAGGGTGGACTATGGCTACACCTTC. This sequence encodes CASSTTDRVDYGYTF.

In this sample, this clone turned up a few times. This chain joins TRBV30 and TRBJ1-4; D not certain. Trimming shortened V by 5 bases and J by 8 bases, and 15 bases separated the two germline ends. The CDR3 is 13 residues long. Germline CDR1 reads GTSNPN; CDR2 reads SVGIG (reference sequence). The CDR3 here is CAWAPPGEEKLFF. The DNA of the CDR3 is TGTGCCTGGGCCCCCCCCGGGGAGGAAAAACTGTTTTTT.

The table lists this clone with a count of one. This sequence joins TRBV19 and TRBJ1-2, with 7 bases aligning to TRBD1. The germline gives CDR1 LNHDA, CDR2 SQIVND (reference sequence). Losses at the gene ends were 3 bases for V and 3 bases for J; bases not matched to a gene: 7. CDR3 length: 15 residues. The DNA of the CDR3 is TGTGCCAGTAGTATCTCACGACAGGGCGACTATGGCTACACCTTC. This codes for CASSISRQGDYGYTF.

V and J are TRBV7-2 and TRBJ1-6; 8 nucleotides line up with TRBD1. The J segment lost 6 bases and the V segment lost 1 base, leaving 2 bases of the junction unmatched. The germline CDR1 and CDR2 sequences are SGHTA and FQGNSA. CDR3 length equals 15 residues. The CDR3, as DNA: TGTGCCAGCAGCTTAGATACAGGGGGTAATTCACCCCTCCACTTT. Protein product: CASSLDTGGNSPLHF.

The V gene is TRBV6-4, the J gene TRBJ2-2; tentatively, D is TRBD1 (5 bases). The V gene lost 7 bases and the J gene lost 0 bases, with 6 bases spanning the gap. The CDR3 extends over 13 amino acids. Germline V gives CDR1 MRHNA, CDR2 SNTAGT. CDR3 in DNA: TGTGCCAGCAAGGACACGAACACCGGGGAGCTGTTTTTT. Its translation is CASKDTNTGELFF.

V usage is TRBV5-1 and J usage is TRBJ1-1; 12 positions agree with TRBD1. V gave up 4 bases and J gave up 5 bases; unmatched junction bases: 6. The CDR3 covers 15 residues. Germline V lookup: CDR1 SGHRS, CDR2 YFSETQ. CDR3 in DNA: TGCGCCAGCAGCGAGGGACAGGGGGCGGGAACTGAAGCTTTCTTT. Translating gives CASSEGQGAGTEAFF.

V gene TRBV19 combines with J gene TRBJ1-5, with TRBD1 identical over 10 bases. This CDR3 comprises 19 residues. Germline CDR1 LNHDA, CDR2 SQIVND (reference sequence). Trimming removed 1 base from V and 0 bases from J; junction bases left unmatched: 9. The DNA for the CDR3 is TGTGCCAGTAGTATAGTTCTAGGACAGGGGGTTTATAGCAATCAGCCCCAGCATTTT. Translated: CASSIVLGQGVYSNQPQHF.

The chain employs TRBV9 and TRBJ1-5; a possible D gene is TRBD1 (6 bases). The CDR3 runs to 15 residues. Germline CDR1 SGDLS, CDR2 YYNGEE. V was cut by 2 bases and J by 2 bases, with 11 bases left in between. The CDR3 coding sequence is TGTGCCAGCAGCGTTGCGGACAGCGGCAATCAGCCCCAGCATTTT. It yields the protein CASSVADSGNQPQHF.

This clone was seen a single time. V is TRBV27 and J is TRBJ2-5, with D perhaps matching TRBD1 (6 bases). V lost 5 bases and J lost 5, with 15 bases in between. The CDR3 is 14 amino acids. Per the germline V gene, CDR1 is MNHEY and CDR2 is SMNVEV (reference sequence). In DNA, the CDR3 is TGTGCCAGCAGTGGACAGTGGGCGTGGGAGACCCAGTACTTC. Amino acid sequence: CASSGQWAWETQYF.

V gene TRBV18 combines with J gene TRBJ1-4, with D possibly being TRBD1 (5 bases). This CDR3 has 15 residues. CDR1 is KGHSH and CDR2 is LQKENI in the germline V gene. The germline V and J ends were trimmed by 4 bases and 3 bases, with 12 bases remaining between them. The CDR3 reads CASSLDSRSNEKLFF. DNA for the CDR3: TGTGCCAGCTCACTCGACAGTAGATCTAATGAAAAACTGTTTTTT.

The chain carries TRBV18 and TRBJ2-2, with 11 bases matching TRBD2. The V gene end was trimmed by 5 bases and the J gene end by 3 bases; junction bases not matched to a gene: 5. Germline CDR1 and CDR2: KGHSH and LQKENI. The CDR3 length is 16 residues. The CDR3 coding sequence is TGTGCCAGCTCATCACTAGCGGGAGAACACACCGGGGAGCTGTTTTTT. Protein: CASSSLAGEHTGELFF.

The rearrangement joins TRBV5-1 to TRBJ2-7; TRBD1 aligns across 7 bases. The CDR3 sequence is 14 residues long. CDR1 and CDR2 (germline): SGHRS, YFSETQ. V gave up 2 bases and J gave up 2 bases; unmatched junction bases: 4. The CDR3 DNA follows: TGCGCCAGCAGCTTTGACAGGGCCCCCTACGAGCAGTACTTC. Its translation is CASSFDRAPYEQYF.

The chain combines TRBV6-4 with TRBJ2-1; 12 nucleotides match TRBD2. This CDR3 region has 15 residues. CDR1 MRHNA and CDR2 SNTAGT come from the germline V gene. J was trimmed by 6 bases and V by 6 bases; bases with no gene match: 6. Written as DNA, the CDR3 is TGTGCCAGCAGCTGGACTAGCGGGGTGAGCAATGAGCAGTTCTTC. Translated, it gives CASSWTSGVSNEQFF.